The source of this T cell receptor (beta chain) is a study of T cells in Graves' hyperthyroidism and ophthalmopathy (dated by TCRdb to about 2019). Study-level background: TCR V-J signatures able to tell the groups apart were searched for in a discovery cohort of 100 or so patients, of whom over 40 had Graves' ophthalmopathy and 57 had stable Graves' hyperthyroidism. An independent validation cohort of under 20 hyperthyroidism patients and 15 or so patients who later progressed to ophthalmopathy tested prospective prediction of ophthalmopathy. The 95 to 100 discovery patients were divided at random into training and test sets in a 7:3 ratio. The study also compared thyroid tissue and blood T-cell repertoires from roughly six Graves' hyperthyroidism patients. Following sampling, methimazole starting at 30 mg daily was given to hyperthyroidism patients, and high-dose intravenous methylprednisolone was given to ophthalmopathy patients. The paper describes TCR Vbeta CDR3 sequencing of more than 120 peripheral blood samples, made up of 43 ophthalmopathy patients, roughly 75 hyperthyroidism patients and 17 progressor patients.

The TCR beta CDR3 regions were amplified from the RNA transcripts. The TCR CDR3 was subjected to a first round of RT-PCR using the HTBI primer set and the Qiagen OneStep RT-PCR kit. A second multiplex PCR round built the libraries, followed by size selection and purification. Paired-end sequencing of the libraries was performed with 100 bp reads on an Illumina HiSeq2000. Turning to the authors' computational methods: SOAPnuke was used to process the raw data, throwing out any read that contained adapters or uncalled bases, had a mean Phred below 15, or lacked an exact constant-primer or identifier match. COPE v1.2.5 was used to merge high-quality paired reads, and clonotypes were defined as unique nucleotide sequences. MiTCR v1.1 was used to align clonotypes to the IMGT TRBV, TRBD and TRBJ reference segments. The analysis included only V-J combinations with a frequency above 0.0001, which together covered more than 98% of the repertoires. The TCS score was defined as F50 (clonal expansion) divided by E x V (chaos), with BLOSUM62-based TCRdist calculated between CDR3 peptides within each V-J. Welch's t-statistics and random forest reduced 450 to 600 V-J features to 13, which were used in a naive Bayes classifier (R e1071). Thyroid-blood repertoire similarity was quantified with the Morisita-Horn index. TCRdb trimmed the raw reads at Q25, called clones with MiXCR and kept productive beta chains. For every CDR3 protein sequence, its rows merge into one entry that carries the most common genes and DNA. TCRdb's processing, not the authors', yielded these V and J calls. The sample table shows approximately 640,000 distinct CDR3 sequences, and approximately 42% are seen once. The ten largest clones capture about 7% of the sample.

V lost 1 base and J lost 4 bases; the stretch between them is 14 bases long. The CDR3 goes from the cysteine to the phenylalanine over 16 residues. The entry retains the CDR3 DNA only, 48 bases that are in frame from base 1. CDR1 is given as SGHDN and CDR2 as FVKESK, both from the germline V gene. Exclusion was applied to patients with uncontrolled infections, other autoimmune diseases, pregnancy or lactation. Diagnoses were established on the basis of clinical symptoms, serum thyroxine and TRAb, thyroid ultrasound, and orbital computed tomography. Total RNA was extracted with Trizol reagent, and quality was checked on an Agilent 2100 Bioanalyzer. Details on this clonotype: Its antigen remains unidentified. No clone much larger than this one lies a single base away; base qualities are absent.

The study at large found these results: Most expanded thyroid clonotypes (frequency above 0.001) were also detected in blood, suggesting blood repertoires may reflect thyroid immune responses. During validation, the model predicted progression to ophthalmopathy a median of about 5.9 months ahead of onset, with roughly 65% sensitivity and 72% to 85% specificity. In cross-validation, a model built on a 13 V-J signature told ophthalmopathy apart from stable hyperthyroidism with 87.88% sensitivity and about 81% specificity, and in testing the same model reached 80%/75%. Sample size was not statistically predetermined, and blinding of investigators to group allocation was not performed.

The clonotype originates from an adult man with Graves' disease, either hyperthyroidism or ophthalmopathy (not recorded which). The source material was peripheral blood or thyroid tissue (not recorded which). The sequence is built from TRBV14 and TRBJ1-5; no D gene call is confident. The sequence in DNA is TGTGCCAGCAGCCAAGTGTTTCCAGGAAAAAATCAGCCCCAGCATTTT. This translates into CASSQVFPGKNQPQHF. The full variable domain, with segments outside the CDR3 supplied by the reference TRBV14 and TRBJ1-5 proteins, appears as EAGVTQFPSHSVIEKGQTVTLRCDPISGHDNLYWYRRVMGKEIKFLLHFVKESKQDESGMPNNRFLAERTGGTYSTLKVQPAELEDSGVYFCASSQVFPGKNQPQHFGDGTRLSIL.